The source of this T cell receptor beta chain is a study of Ad26.COV2.S vaccination and SARS-CoV-2 variants. The study, taken as a whole, reports: Relative to placebo recipients, vaccine recipients exhibited elevated spike-specific TCR breadth. It was found that vaccine and placebo recipients had similar non-spike TCR breadth.

TCRdb's table, derived via immunoSEQ multiplex PCR, lists solely in-frame clones and lacks some. The table has more than 150,000 clones, around 90% seen once. This clone was picked up one time. Its antigen is as yet unknown. This CDR3 comprises 14 residues. Germline lookup yields CDR1 SGHTA and CDR2 FQGNSA. V was clipped by 4 bases and J by 5 bases, with 11 bases between them. The V call is TRBV7-2, the J call TRBJ2-2, with TRBD1 as a possible D gene (6 bases). The TCR originated in a human donor who had recovered from COVID-19. This material consisted of peripheral blood, taken after recovery from COVID-19. The CDR3 DNA sequence: TGTGCCAGCAGCTCACAGGGACGGACCGGGGAGCTGTTTTTT. Its protein is CASSSQGRTGELFF.